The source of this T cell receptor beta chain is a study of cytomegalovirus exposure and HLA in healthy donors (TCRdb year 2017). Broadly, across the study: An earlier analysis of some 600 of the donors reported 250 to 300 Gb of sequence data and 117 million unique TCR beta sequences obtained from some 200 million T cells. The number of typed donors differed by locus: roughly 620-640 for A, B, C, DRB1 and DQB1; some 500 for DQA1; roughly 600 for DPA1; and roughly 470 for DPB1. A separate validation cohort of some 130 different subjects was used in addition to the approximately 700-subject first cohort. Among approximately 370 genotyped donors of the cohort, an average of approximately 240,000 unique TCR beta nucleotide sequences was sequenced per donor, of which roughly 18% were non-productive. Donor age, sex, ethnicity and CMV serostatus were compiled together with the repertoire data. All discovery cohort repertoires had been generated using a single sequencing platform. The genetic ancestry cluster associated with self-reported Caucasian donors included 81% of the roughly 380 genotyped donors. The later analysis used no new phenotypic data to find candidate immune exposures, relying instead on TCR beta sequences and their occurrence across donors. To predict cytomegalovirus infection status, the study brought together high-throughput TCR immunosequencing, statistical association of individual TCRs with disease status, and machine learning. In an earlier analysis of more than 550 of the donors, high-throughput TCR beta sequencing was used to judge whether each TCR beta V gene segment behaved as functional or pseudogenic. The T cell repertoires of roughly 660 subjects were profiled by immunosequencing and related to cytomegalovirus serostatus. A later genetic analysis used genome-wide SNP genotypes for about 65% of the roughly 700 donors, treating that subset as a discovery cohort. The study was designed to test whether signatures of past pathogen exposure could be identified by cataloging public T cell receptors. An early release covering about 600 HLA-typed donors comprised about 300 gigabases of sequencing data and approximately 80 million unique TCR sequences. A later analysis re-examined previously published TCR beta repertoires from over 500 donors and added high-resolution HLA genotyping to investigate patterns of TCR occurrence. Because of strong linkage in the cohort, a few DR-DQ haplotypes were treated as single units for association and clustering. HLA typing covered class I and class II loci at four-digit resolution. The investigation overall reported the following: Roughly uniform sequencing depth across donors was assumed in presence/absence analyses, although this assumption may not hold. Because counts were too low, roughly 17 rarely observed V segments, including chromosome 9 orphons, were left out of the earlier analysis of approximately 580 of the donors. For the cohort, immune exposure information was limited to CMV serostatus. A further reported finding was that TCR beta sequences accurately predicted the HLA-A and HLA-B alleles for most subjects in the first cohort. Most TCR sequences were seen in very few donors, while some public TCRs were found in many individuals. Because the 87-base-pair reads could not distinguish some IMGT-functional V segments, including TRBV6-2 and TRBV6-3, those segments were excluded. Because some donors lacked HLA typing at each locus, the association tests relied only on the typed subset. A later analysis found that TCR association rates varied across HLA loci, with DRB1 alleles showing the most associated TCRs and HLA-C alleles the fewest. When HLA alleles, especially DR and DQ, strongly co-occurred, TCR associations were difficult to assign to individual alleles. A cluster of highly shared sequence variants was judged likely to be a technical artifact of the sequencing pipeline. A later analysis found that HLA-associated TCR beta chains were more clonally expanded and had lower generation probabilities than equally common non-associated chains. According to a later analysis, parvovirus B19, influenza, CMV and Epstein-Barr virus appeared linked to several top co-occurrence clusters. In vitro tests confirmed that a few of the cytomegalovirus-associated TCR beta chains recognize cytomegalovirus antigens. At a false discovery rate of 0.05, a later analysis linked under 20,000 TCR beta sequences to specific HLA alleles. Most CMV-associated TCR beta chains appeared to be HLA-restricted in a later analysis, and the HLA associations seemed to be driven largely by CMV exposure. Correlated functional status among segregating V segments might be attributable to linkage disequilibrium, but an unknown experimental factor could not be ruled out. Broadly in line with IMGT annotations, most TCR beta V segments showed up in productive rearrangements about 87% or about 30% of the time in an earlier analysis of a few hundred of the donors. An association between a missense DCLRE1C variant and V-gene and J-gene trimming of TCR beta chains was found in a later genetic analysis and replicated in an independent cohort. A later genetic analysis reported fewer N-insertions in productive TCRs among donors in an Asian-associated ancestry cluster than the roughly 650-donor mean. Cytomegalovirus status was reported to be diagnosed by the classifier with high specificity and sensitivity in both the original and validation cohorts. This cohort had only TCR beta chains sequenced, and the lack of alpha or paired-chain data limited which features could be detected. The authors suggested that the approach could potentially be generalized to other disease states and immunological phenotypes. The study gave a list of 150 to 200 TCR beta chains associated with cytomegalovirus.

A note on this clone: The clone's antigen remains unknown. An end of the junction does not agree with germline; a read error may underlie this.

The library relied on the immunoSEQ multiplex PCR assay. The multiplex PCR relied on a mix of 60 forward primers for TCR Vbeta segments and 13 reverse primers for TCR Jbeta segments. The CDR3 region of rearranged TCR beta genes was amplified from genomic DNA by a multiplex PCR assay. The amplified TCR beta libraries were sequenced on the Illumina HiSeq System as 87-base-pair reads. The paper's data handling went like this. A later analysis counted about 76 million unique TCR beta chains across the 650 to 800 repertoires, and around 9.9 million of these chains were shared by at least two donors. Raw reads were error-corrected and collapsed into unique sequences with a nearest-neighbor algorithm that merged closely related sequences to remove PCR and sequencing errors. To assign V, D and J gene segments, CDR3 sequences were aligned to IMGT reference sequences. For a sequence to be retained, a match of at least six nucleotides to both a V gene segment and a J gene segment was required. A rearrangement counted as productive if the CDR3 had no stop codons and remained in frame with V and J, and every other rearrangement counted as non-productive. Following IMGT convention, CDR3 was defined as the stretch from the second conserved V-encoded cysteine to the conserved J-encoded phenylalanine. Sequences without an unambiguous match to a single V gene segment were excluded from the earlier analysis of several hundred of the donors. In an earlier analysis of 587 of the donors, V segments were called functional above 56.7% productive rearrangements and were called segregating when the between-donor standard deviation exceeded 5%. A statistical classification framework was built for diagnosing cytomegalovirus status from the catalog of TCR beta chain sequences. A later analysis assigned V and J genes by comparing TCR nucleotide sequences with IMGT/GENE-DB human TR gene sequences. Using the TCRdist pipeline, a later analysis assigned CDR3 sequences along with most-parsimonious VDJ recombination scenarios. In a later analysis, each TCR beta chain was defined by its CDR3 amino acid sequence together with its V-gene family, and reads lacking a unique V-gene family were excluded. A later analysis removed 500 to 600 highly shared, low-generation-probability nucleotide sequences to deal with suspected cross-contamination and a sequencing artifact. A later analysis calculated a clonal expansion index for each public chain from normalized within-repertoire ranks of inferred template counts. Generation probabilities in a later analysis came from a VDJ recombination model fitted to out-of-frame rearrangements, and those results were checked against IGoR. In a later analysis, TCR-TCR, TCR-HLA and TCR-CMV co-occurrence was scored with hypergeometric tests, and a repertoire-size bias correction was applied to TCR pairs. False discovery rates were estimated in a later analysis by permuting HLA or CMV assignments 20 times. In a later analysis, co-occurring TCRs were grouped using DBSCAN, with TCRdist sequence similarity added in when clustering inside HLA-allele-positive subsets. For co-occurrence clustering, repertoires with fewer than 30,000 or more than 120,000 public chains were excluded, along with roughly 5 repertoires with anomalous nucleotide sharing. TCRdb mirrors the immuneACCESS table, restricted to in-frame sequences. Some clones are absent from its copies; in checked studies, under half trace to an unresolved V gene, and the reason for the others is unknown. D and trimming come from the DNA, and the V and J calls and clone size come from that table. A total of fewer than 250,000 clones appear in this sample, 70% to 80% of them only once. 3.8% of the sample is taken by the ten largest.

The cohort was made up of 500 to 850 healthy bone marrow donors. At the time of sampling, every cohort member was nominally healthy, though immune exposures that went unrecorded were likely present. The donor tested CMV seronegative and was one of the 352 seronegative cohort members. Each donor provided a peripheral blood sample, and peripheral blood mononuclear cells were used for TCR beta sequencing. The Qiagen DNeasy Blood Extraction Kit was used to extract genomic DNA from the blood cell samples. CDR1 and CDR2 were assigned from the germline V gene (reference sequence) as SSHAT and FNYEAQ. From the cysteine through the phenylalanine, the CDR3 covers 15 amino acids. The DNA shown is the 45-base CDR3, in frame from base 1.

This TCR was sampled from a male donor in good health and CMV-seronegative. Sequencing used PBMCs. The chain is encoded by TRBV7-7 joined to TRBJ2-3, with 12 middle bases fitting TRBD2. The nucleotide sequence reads TGTGCTAGCAGCCTGCTAGCGGGAGGGGAGGGGACGCAGTATTTT. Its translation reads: CASSLLAGGEGTQYF.